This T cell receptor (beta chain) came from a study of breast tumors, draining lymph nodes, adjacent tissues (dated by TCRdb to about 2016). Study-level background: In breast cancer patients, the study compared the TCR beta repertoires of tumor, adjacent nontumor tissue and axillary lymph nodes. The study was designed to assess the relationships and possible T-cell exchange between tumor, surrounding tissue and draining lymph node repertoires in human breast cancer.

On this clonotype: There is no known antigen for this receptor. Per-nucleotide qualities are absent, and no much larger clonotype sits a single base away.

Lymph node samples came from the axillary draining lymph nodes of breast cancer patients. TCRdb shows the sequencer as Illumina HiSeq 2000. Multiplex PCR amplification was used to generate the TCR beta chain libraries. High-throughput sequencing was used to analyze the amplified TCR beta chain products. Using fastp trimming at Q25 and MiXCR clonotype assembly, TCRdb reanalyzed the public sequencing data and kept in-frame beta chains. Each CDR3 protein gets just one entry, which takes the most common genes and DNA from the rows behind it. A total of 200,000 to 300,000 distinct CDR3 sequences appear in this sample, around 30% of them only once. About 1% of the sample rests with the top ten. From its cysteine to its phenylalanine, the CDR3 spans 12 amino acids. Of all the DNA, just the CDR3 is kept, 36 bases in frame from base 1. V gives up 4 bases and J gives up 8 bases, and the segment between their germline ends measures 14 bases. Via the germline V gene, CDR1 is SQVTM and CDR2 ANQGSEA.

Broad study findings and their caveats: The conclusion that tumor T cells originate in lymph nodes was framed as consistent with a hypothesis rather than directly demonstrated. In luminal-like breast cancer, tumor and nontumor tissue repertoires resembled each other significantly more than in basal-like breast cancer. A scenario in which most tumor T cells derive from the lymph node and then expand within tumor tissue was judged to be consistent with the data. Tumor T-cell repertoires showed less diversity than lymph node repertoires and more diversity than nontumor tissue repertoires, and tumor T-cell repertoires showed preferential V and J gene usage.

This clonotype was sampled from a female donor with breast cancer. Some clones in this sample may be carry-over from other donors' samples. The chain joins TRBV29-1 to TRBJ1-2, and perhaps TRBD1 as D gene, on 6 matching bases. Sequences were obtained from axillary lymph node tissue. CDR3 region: CSVVRGPQGYTF. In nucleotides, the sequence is TGCAGCGTTGTGCGGGGGCCGCAGGGCTACACCTTC.